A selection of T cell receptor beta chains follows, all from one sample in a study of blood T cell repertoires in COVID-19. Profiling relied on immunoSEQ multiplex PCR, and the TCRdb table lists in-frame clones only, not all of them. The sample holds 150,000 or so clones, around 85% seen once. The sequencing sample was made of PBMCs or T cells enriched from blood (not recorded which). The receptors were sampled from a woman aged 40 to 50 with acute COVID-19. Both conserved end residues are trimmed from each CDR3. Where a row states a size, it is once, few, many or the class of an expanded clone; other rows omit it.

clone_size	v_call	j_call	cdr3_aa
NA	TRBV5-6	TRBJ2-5	ASSPAGGSQETQY
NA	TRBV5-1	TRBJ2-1	ASSLGGGSPYNEQF
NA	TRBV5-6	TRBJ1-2	ASSLYPGNYGYT
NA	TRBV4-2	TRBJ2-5	ASSQEREGHETQY
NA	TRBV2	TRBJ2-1	ASSEYVRPGQDNEQF
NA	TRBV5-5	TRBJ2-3	ASSLWGLAGGGTDTQY
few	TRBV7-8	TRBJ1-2	ASSLAQGAVAGYT
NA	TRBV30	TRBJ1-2	AWSGGVYGYT
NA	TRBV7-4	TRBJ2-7	ASTPGTGCSGEQY
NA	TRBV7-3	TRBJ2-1	ASSLGLGGEQF
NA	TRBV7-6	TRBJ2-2	ASSLPGQLNTGELF
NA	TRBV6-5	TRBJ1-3	ASRTDRAGGNTIY
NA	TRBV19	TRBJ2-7	ASRDRTSGRGYEQY
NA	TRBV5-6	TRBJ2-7	ASSLGGDFYEQY
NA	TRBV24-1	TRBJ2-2	ATRAGDYTGELF
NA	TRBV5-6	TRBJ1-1	ASSLGYRGANEAF
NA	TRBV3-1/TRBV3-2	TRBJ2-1	ASSQDKGLAGNNEQF
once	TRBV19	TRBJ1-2	ASSNDRASYGYT
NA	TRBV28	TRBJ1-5	ASSLFGSSNQPQH
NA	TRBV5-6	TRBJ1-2	ASSPPGVYGYT
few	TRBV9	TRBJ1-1	ASSRTGKGTLSTEAF
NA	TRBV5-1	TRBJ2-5	ASTYGAQETQY
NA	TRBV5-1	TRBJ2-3	ASSLAAGLGLGTDTQY
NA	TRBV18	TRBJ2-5	ASSLAGGRTETQY
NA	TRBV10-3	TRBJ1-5	AIRREGDNQPQH
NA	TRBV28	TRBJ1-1	ASSPNGQGARAF
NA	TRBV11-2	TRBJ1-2	ASSFAPKTGGYT
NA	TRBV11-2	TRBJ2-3	ASSPTSGTDTQY
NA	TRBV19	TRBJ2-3	ASSILFRERSTDTQY
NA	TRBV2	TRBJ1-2	ASSPRGVGYGYT
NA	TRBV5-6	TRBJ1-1	ASSSYDRVYEAF
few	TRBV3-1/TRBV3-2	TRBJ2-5	ASNGLAGGKKETQY
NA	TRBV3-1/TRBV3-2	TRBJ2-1	ASRGTRNYEQF
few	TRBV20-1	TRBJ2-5	SAAVTETQY
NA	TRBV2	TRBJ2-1	ASVYSRGSYNEQF
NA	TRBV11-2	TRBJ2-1	ASSLEPGLAGVEQF
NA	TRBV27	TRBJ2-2	ASSSGTGTTGELF
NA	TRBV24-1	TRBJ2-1	ATSDPSAGLEVYNEQF
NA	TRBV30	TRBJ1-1	AWNKGGNTEAF
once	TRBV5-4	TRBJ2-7	ASSLGTSGRVVEQY
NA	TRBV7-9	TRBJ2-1	ASSLGEAGGSEQF
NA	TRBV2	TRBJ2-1	ASRWQGAVEQF